This paragraph covers one T cell receptor beta chain sequence. CDR1 MNHEY and CDR2 SMNVEV come from the germline V gene (reference sequence). The CDR3 contains 13 residues. V was shortened by 3 bases and J by 4 bases, with 6 bases between the two germline ends. The data stem from a study of blood T cell repertoires in COVID-19. The protocol was immunoSEQ multiplex PCR, while the TCRdb copy is restricted to in-frame clones and leaves out a portion. The sample shows 150,000 to 200,000 clones, more than 75% of them seen only once. This clonotype originated in a human donor in a cohort sampled during active COVID-19. This rearrangement joins TRBV27 to TRBJ1-4; D is possibly TRBD1 (5 bases). The sequencing input was peripheral blood. Here the CDR3 DNA reads TGTGCCAGCAGTTTGCAGGGTAATGAAAAACTGTTTTTT. Translated, it gives CASSLQGNEKLFF.